The 14 T cell receptor beta chains in this list originate from one sample, sequenced in a study of cytomegalovirus exposure and HLA in healthy donors. The PCR employed 60 Vbeta primers together with 13 Jbeta primers. Clones were sequenced by immunoSEQ multiplex PCR, and TCRdb holds only the in-frame ones, with some missing. The data contain 150,000 or so clones, about 82% of them seen just once; the ten biggest clones take up 0.77%. The source material was PBMCs. The receptors were gathered from a woman aged 18 to 35 in good health and CMV-seronegative.

In this sample, this clone turned up a few times. V and J are TRBV7-6 and TRBJ2-7; 9 bases are shared with TRBD2. This CDR3 spans 15 amino acids. Trimming removed 5 bases from V and 5 bases from J; junction bases left unmatched: 10. Germline V gene lookup returns CDR1 SGHVS and CDR2 FNYEAQ. The CDR3 DNA is TGTGCCAGCAGCCAACTTAGCGGGAGCGGGAACGAGCAGTACTTC. Translated: CASSQLSGSGNEQYF.

This chain links TRBV6-1 with TRBJ2-7; the match to TRBD2 covers 7 bases. The CDR3 spans 15 residues. J lost 7 bases, V lost 7 bases, and 16 bases had no gene match. CDR1 and CDR2 from the germline V gene are MNHNS and SASEGT. The CDR3 spells CASKRSERGPGEQYF. For the CDR3, the DNA is TGTGCCAGCAAGAGGTCAGAGCGGGGCCCGGGGGAGCAGTACTTC.

The gene calls are TRBV7-9 and TRBJ1-5; D gene ambiguous. This CDR3 region has 14 residues. The germline V gene encodes CDR1 SEHNR and CDR2 FQNEAQ (reference sequence). Trimming took 3 bases from V and 6 from J, leaving 12 bases between them. This CDR3 is CASSFIGSGQPQHF. CDR3 DNA: TGTGCCAGCAGCTTTATAGGGAGTGGTCAGCCCCAGCATTTT.

The chain uses TRBV9 and TRBJ2-1, with D possibly TRBD2 on 5 matching bases. The ends were cut back, 0 bases at V and 5 bases at J, with 15 bases in the middle. There are 16 residues in the CDR3. The germline V gene encodes CDR1 SGDLS and CDR2 YYNGEE. DNA for the CDR3: TGTGCCAGCAGCGTAGGAGGGTCCCCCCGAAACAATGAGCAGTTCTTC. Protein product: CASSVGGSPRNNEQFF.

The chain combines TRBV5-1 with TRBJ2-1; 12 bases are shared with TRBD2. The CDR3 extends over 17 amino acids. Germline V gives CDR1 SGHRS, CDR2 YFSETQ. V lost 1 base and J lost 4; bases outside the gene matches: 6. The CDR3 sequence is CASSLPPTSGRYNEQFF. CDR3 DNA: TGCGCCAGCAGCTTGCCCCCGACTAGCGGGAGATACAATGAGCAGTTCTTC.

The chain combines TRBV10-3 with TRBJ2-1; 16 positions agree with TRBD2. Unmatched junction bases numbered 5, after V lost 4 bases and J lost 8 bases. From germline, CDR1 is ENHRY and CDR2 SYGVKD. The CDR3 is 16 residues long. For the CDR3, the DNA is TGTGCCATCAGTGTGGGGACTAGCGGGAGGGTCGATGAGCAGTTCTTC. It is translated as CAISVGTSGRVDEQFF.

The chain couples TRBV28 to TRBJ2-7, with D perhaps TRBD1 (6 bases). V was trimmed by 5 bases and J by 0 bases, leaving 14 bases between them. The germline V gene encodes CDR1 MDHEN and CDR2 SYDVKM. CDR3 length: 15 amino acids. The CDR3 is CASSVTGRSSYEQYF. CDR3 sequence (DNA): TGTGCCAGCAGTGTGACAGGCCGAAGCTCCTACGAGCAGTACTTC. Supplemented by reference TRBV28 and TRBJ2-7, the full variable domain reads DVKVTQSSRYLVKRTGEKVFLECVQDMDHENMFWYRQDPGLGLRLIYFSYDVKMKEKGDIPEGYSVSREKKERFSLILESASTNQTSMYLCASSVTGRSSYEQYFGPGTRLTVT.

This chain connects TRBV11-3 to TRBJ2-2; 8 bases map to TRBD1. CDR1 and CDR2 (germline): SGHNT, YENEEA. The CDR3 loop spans 19 amino acids. The junction had 14 bases not matched to a gene; V was cut back by 1 base and J by 4 bases. The CDR3 coding sequence is TGTGCCAGCAGCTTAGTTTGGTCTTCAGGGGGCAGGGGCACCGGGGAGCTGTTTTTT. Its translation is CASSLVWSSGGRGTGELFF.

The rearrangement uses TRBV15 and TRBJ1-1; TRBD1 matches 9 bases. This CDR3 region has 14 residues. Germline assignment: CDR1 LNHNV and CDR2 YYDKDF (reference sequence). Trimming at V came to 9 bases and at J to 4 bases, leaving 9 bases not matched to a gene. CDR3 coding DNA: TGTGCCACTGGACAGGGGCAGAGGGCCACTGAAGCTTTCTTT. Residues: CATGQGQRATEAFF. The full variable domain, rest sourced from reference TRBV15 and TRBJ1-1, is DAMVIQNPRYQVTQFGKPVTLSCSQTLNHNVMYWYQQKSSQAPKLLFHYYDKDFNNEADTPDNFQSRRPNTSFCFLDIRSPGLGDTAMYLCATGQGQRATEAFFGQGTRLTVV.

This chain joins TRBV18 and TRBJ2-7; D gene ambiguous. The germline V and J ends were trimmed by 6 bases and 1 base, with 10 bases remaining between them. The CDR3 has 13 amino acids. CDR1 and CDR2 from the germline V gene are KGHSH and LQKENI. This CDR3 reads CASSPPASYEQYF. In DNA form, the CDR3 reads TGTGCCAGCTCCCCTCCCGCGTCCTACGAGCAGTACTTC.

The rearrangement uses TRBV10-3 and TRBJ1-1; 12 bases line up with TRBD1. The CDR3 runs 16 residues. CDR1 is ENHRY, CDR2 SYGVKD, per germline. The V and J ends lost 6 bases and 6 bases, in that order; junction bases with no gene match: 11. In nucleotides, the CDR3 is TGTGCCATCAGGGGGGGGACAGGGGGCGCCGGGGCTGAAGCTTTCTTT. Translation: CAIRGGTGGAGAEAFF.

This clone has only a few counts. The CDR3 DNA is TGTGCCAGCAGTCAGACAGGGGCAACTAATGAAAAACTGTTTTTT. It translates to CASSQTGATNEKLFF. The rearrangement joins TRBV6-5 to TRBJ1-4; 8 bases fit TRBD1. V gave up 5 bases and J gave up 0 bases; unmatched junction bases: 2. Germline V gene data show CDR1 as MNHEY and CDR2 as SVGAGI. The CDR3 sequence is 15 residues long.

This clone was detected only once. The gene calls are TRBV30 and TRBJ2-5; a weak D match, TRBD1 (6 bases). The germline V gene encodes CDR1 GTSNPN and CDR2 SVGIG (reference sequence). CDR3 length equals 12 residues. CDR3 DNA sequence: TGTGCTTCAGGGGCCGAGGGAGAGACCCAGTACTTC. It specifies CASGAEGETQYF.

To note about this clone: The sample holds other DNA sequences that translate to the same CDR3. This chain joins TRBV2 and TRBJ1-5, with TRBD1 matching over 9 bases. This CDR3 region has 13 residues. The V segment lost 8 bases and the J segment 2 bases; nucleotides outside the gene matches: 1. Germline assignment: CDR1 SNHLY and CDR2 FYNNEI. The CDR3 nucleotides read TGTGCCAGCCGGACAGGGGGCAATCAGCCCCAGCATTTT. Translating gives CASRTGGNQPQHF.